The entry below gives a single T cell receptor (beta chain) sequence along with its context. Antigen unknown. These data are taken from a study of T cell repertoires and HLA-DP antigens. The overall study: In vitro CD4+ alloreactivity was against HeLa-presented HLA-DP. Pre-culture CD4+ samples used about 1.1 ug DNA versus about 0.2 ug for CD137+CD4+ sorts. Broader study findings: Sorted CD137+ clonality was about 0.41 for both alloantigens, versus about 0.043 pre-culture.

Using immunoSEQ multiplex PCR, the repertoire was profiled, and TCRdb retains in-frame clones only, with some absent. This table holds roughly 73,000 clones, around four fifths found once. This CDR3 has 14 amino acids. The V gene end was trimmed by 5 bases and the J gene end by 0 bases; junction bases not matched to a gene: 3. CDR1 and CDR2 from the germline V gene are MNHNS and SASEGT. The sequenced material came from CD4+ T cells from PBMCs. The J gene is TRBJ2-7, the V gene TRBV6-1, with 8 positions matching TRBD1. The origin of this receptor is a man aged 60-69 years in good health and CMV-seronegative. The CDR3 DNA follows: TGTGCCAGCAGTAGGGACAGGTCCTCCTACGAGCAGTACTTC. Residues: CASSRDRSSYEQYF.